This T cell receptor (beta chain) is from a study of T cells after yellow fever vaccination (dated by TCRdb to between 2017 and 2020). With respect to the entire study: The SMART-Seq v4 Ultra Low Input RNA kit was used to prepare libraries from fractions with low cell numbers. To follow T-cell clones before and after primary and booster YFV17D yellow fever vaccination, bulk TCR alpha and beta repertoires were sequenced over time. Two healthy male donors, one aged 18 to 29 and one aged 30 to 40 years, were included in the cohort. Blood samples were taken at several timepoints before and after primary and secondary immunization, and bulk PBMC replicates and cell subsets were isolated.

General study outcomes and caveats: After the booster, most of the clones that had expanded following primary vaccination were detected again (almost 98% of CD4 and 85% to 90% of CD8), which suggests that memory was broadly maintained. Computational filtering was required because FACS-sorted repertoires could contain abundant contaminating clonotypes from the bulk population. Compared with the primary T-cell response, the secondary T-cell response was weaker but faster, peaking on day 5 rather than day 15. A small fraction of clonotypes appeared in both the CD4 and CD8 compartments, likely as a result of convergent recombination. Because the study included only a couple of donors, the extent to which the findings can be generalized is limited.

The sequencer was an Illumina NovaSeq 6000. TCR cDNA was synthesized by 5'RACE template switching, through which a universal primer site and unique molecular identifiers were introduced. Priming of cDNA synthesis was performed from both the TCR alpha and TCR beta constant segments. Libraries were amplified in two PCR steps, with sample barcodes and sequencing adapters added in the second step. Sequencing of libraries was performed on Illumina HiSeq 2500 (2x100 bp) or NovaSeq (2x150 bp). On the study's bioinformatics: Reads were demultiplexed and collapsed into UMI consensus sequences with MIGEC, and V(D)J alignment was performed with MiXCR. Clonotypes responding to the vaccine were identified with edgeR on replicate PBMC samples, with the criteria of FDR below 0.01 and a log2 fold change above 5 up to day 15. CD4 or CD8 identity was assigned to each bulk clonotype according to whether the clonotype was present at higher abundance in the sequenced CD4 repertoire or the sequenced CD8 repertoire. TCRdb itself trimmed the public reads at Q25 with fastp, ran MiXCR and retained productive beta chains. Every CDR3 protein is listed once, alongside the most common genes and DNA of its rows. TCRdb's processing, not the authors' own work, is the source of the V and J calls. Within this sample are 200,000 to 300,000 distinct CDR3 sequences, with roughly 3.5% of them counted one time only. The top ten clonotypes cover about a fifth of the sample.

Trimming costs V 6 bases and J 2 bases, and their ends lie 9 bases apart. The CDR3, cysteine through phenylalanine, is 13 amino acids long. Just CDR3 DNA is preserved here, 39 bases in frame from base 1. Ten or more counts support this clonotype. The antigen this receptor binds is unknown. Base qualities are not recorded, but no much larger clone differs from it by a single base. Interpreted using the paper, the treatment or condition label stands for: live attenuated yellow fever vaccine strain. Two biological replicates of bulk PBMCs were collected at each blood-draw timepoint. PBMCs were isolated from peripheral blood using a standard Ficoll-Paque protocol. RNA was extracted with TriZol from bulk PBMCs, CD4 and CD8 fractions, and dextramer-positive and dextramer-negative fractions.

The TCR originated in a man younger than 35 who received the YFV17D yellow fever vaccine. The sequence links TRBV12-3 or TRBV12-4 to TRBJ2-3, with the identity of the D gene unclear. The sequences come from PBMCs, collected 15 days after the yellow fever booster vaccination. The DNA is as follows: TGTGCCAGCAGGGTGGCTTACACAGATACGCAGTATTTT. Translated, this is CASRVAYTDTQYF.